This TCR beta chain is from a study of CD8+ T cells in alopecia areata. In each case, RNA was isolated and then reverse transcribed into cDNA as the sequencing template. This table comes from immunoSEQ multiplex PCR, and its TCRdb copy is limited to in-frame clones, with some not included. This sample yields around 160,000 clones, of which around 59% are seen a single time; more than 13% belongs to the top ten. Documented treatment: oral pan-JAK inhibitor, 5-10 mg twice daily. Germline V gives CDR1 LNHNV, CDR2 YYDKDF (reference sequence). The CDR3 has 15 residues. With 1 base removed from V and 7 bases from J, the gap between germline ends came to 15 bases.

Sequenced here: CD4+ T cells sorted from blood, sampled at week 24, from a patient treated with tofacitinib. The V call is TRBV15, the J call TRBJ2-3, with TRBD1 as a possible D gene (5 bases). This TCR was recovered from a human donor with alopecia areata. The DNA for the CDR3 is TGTGCCACCAGCAGAGTTATGGGCAGGGCATATACGCAGTATTTT. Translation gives CATSRVMGRAYTQYF.